This T cell receptor (beta chain) emerged from a study of T cell changes during pregnancy in multiple sclerosis. Assay used: immunoSEQ multiplex PCR; TCRdb lists only in-frame clones, some missing. The data show 65,000 to 95,000 clones, approximately 95% seen once. The CDR3 loop spans 14 amino acids. Trimming pared 1 base from V and 3 bases from J, leaving 8 bases between. The germline V gene has CDR1 SGHAT and CDR2 FQNNGV. The receptor's source is a female donor in good health, enrolled as a control in a pregnancy study. The chain carries TRBV11-2 and TRBJ2-3; no clear D gene. Specimen: peripheral blood, collected in the second trimester of pregnancy. The DNA of the CDR3 is TGTGCCAGCAGCTTAGTTGTTATGACAGATACGCAGTATTTT. Encoded protein: CASSLVVMTDTQYF.